These T cell receptor beta chains were read from a single sample in a study of technical replicates of blood from a few donors. The repertoire was sequenced with immunoSEQ multiplex PCR; TCRdb's copy has only in-frame clones and lacks some. The sample holds about 61,000 clones; about 96% are singletons and the top ten take about 0.19%. The sample taken for sequencing was T cells isolated from PBMCs. The receptors stem from a human donor in good health. Both conserved end residues are part of each CDR3. D genes are given only for firm matches. Clone size is not always given. Where it is, it says once, few, many or a class for expanded clones.

>TRBD2|-|TRBJ2-3|TRBV25-1
TGTGCCAGCAGCACTAGCGGGGGCACAGATACGCAGTATTTT
CASSTSGGTDTQYF
>-|-|TRBJ2-7|TRBV13
TGTGCCAGCAGCTCGAGCCTCTCCTACGAGCAGTACTTC
CASSSSLSYEQYF
>-|-|TRBJ2-3|TRBV19
TGTGCCAGTAGTACCTCTTTAGGTAGCGGTACAGATACGCAGTATTTT
CASSTSLGSGTDTQYF
>-|-|TRBJ1-4|TRBV27
TGTGCCAGCAGTTCCGGGGAGACGGATGAAAAACTGTTTTTT
CASSSGETDEKLFF
>TRBD2|-|TRBJ2-7|TRBV4-1
TGCGCCAGCAGCTACCCCCGGACTAGCGGATCCTACGAGCAGTACTTC
CASSYPRTSGSYEQYF
>TRBD1|-|TRBJ2-7|TRBV28
TGTGCCAGCAGTTTGGCAGGGGGCCCTTACGAGCAGTACTTC
CASSLAGGPYEQYF
>TRBD2|-|TRBJ2-7|TRBV6-1
TGTGCCAGCAGTGCCACTAGCGGGGGAAGAGCCTACGAGCAGTACTTC
CASSATSGGRAYEQYF
>-|-|TRBJ1-1|TRBV28
TGTGCCAGCAGTTTTCCCCCGGGGACTGAAGCTTTCTTT
CASSFPPGTEAFF
>TRBD2|-|TRBJ2-1|TRBV9
TGTGCCAGCAGGGATTTAGCGGGAGTAACCAATGAGCAGTTCTTC
CASRDLAGVTNEQFF
>TRBD1|-|TRBJ2-2|TRBV10-1
TGCGCCAGCAGTGAGGGGGGACAGGGGGAGAACACCGGGGAGCTGTTTTTT
CASSEGGQGENTGELFF
>TRBD1|-|TRBJ1-2|TRBV5-1
TGCGCCAGCAGCTTGGGGACAGGGGATTATGGCTACACCTTC
CASSLGTGDYGYTF
>-|-|TRBJ2-1|TRBV5-1
TGCGCCAGCAGCTCGTATCTCAATGAGCAGTTCTTC
CASSSYLNEQFF
>TRBD1|once|TRBJ2-7|TRBV27
TGTGCCAGCAGTTTATCTATCGGGACAGCGACCTACGAGCAGTACTTC
CASSLSIGTATYEQYF
>-|-|TRBJ2-7|TRBV2
TGTGCCAGCAGTGAAAATGAACGGTCAAAGCAGTACTTC
CASSENERSKQYF
>-|-|TRBJ1-4|TRBV6-6
TGTGCCAGCAGTTACTGGGGGGCAACTAATGAAAAACTGTTTTTT
CASSYWGATNEKLFF
>TRBD2|-|TRBJ2-1|TRBV4-1
TGCGCCAGCAGCCAGGACCCTCGGGGGGGTAGCTACAATGAGCAGTTCTTC
CASSQDPRGGSYNEQFF
>-|few|TRBJ1-6|TRBV6-5
TGTGCCAGCAGTTACCAGAGCGGGGGTTCACCCCTCCACTTT
CASSYQSGGSPLHF
>TRBD2|-|TRBJ2-3|TRBV2
TGTGCCAGCAGTGTGGCGGGAGAAACAGATACGCAGTATTTT
CASSVAGETDTQYF
>-|-|TRBJ1-2|TRBV6-6
TGTGCCAGCAGTTACAACTCCTATAACTATGGCTACACCTTC
CASSYNSYNYGYTF
>TRBD2|once|TRBJ2-1|TRBV28
TGTGCCAGCAGTTCCCCGGGACTATCCTACAATGAGCAGTTCTTC
CASSSPGLSYNEQFF
>-|-|TRBJ1-5|TRBV19
TGTGCCAGTAGTGCGGGACTACCCCAGCATTTT
CASSAGLPQHF
>TRBD1|-|TRBJ1-6|TRBV27
TGTGCCAGCAGTTTATCGGGGACAGGGCTTTCACCCCTCCACTTT
CASSLSGTGLSPLHF
>-|-|TRBJ2-5|TRBV13
TGTGCCAGCAGCTTAAAGCTATCCCAGGGAGAGACCCAGTACTTC
CASSLKLSQGETQYF
>-|-|TRBJ2-4|TRBV11-3
TGTGCCAGCAGCTTAGAAGAGGGAAACATTCAGTACTTC
CASSLEEGNIQYF
>TRBD2|-|TRBJ2-1|TRBV5-1
TGCGCCAGCAGCTTGGGGGTACTAGCGGGACCATACAATGAGCAGTTCTTC
CASSLGVLAGPYNEQFF
>TRBD2|-|TRBJ2-5|TRBV9
TGTGCCAGCAGCACGTCTAGCGGGGGGCTCTTGGAGACCCAGTACTTC
CASSTSSGGLLETQYF
>-|-|TRBJ2-1|TRBV7-3
TGTGCCAGCAGCCCGGACTTGGCCCGAGATGAGCAGTTCTTC
CASSPDLARDEQFF
>TRBD1|-|TRBJ1-1|TRBV6-5
TGTGCCAGCAGTTCGCAACAGGGGAGGAGCACTGAAGCTTTCTTT
CASSSQQGRSTEAFF
>-|once|TRBJ1-3|TRBV10-3
TGTGCCATCAGTGAGTCAGTCAGTCTCTCTGGAAACACCATATATTTT
CAISESVSLSGNTIYF
>TRBD2|-|TRBJ2-1|TRBV6-5
TGTGCCAGCAGTTACCCCGGACTAGCCAATGAGCAGTTCTTC
CASSYPGLANEQFF
>TRBD1|-|TRBJ2-5|TRBV10-3
TGTGCCATCAGTGAGGCTGGGACAGAGACAAAAGAGACCCAGTACTTC
CAISEAGTETKETQYF
>TRBD1|-|TRBJ1-1|TRBV7-8
TGTGCCAGCAGCGACCGTTATCGCGGAGGGGGCAATCCCCCCCTCTTT
CASSDRYRGGGNPPLF
>-|-|TRBJ1-2|TRBV7-9
TGTGCCAGCAGCTTCAGTCCACAGGAGAACTATGGCTACACCTTC
CASSFSPQENYGYTF
>-|-|TRBJ2-3|TRBV6-4
TGTGCCAGCAGTGTGGAGGGGGCATCAACAGATACGCAGTATTTT
CASSVEGASTDTQYF
>-|-|TRBJ1-4|TRBV28
TGTGCCAGCACCACGACGGGGAAACTGTTTTTT
CASTTTGKLFF
>TRBD1|-|TRBJ1-2|TRBV19
TGTGCCAGTAGTCCCCGACAGGGGACCTATGGCTACACCTTC
CASSPRQGTYGYTF
>TRBD2|-|TRBJ2-1|TRBV6-4
TGTGCCAGCAGTGATTCGGGGGGATACGACAATGAGCAGTTCTTC
CASSDSGGYDNEQFF
>-|-|TRBJ2-1|TRBV7-3
TGTGCCAGCAGCCGTAGCGGTTCCTACAATGAGCAGTTCTTC
CASSRSGSYNEQFF
>TRBD2|-|TRBJ2-1|TRBV2
TGTGCCAGCTCGAGGGAAATAGCGGGGATCAATGAGCAGTTCTTC
CASSREIAGINEQFF
>TRBD1|-|TRBJ2-5|TRBV4-1
TGCGCCAGCAGCCAGGGGACAGGGGGTGGAGAGACCCAGTACTTC
CASSQGTGGGETQYF
>-|-|TRBJ2-3|TRBV19
TGTGCCAGTAGAAGGACTAAGGACGCAGATACGCAGTATTTT
CASRRTKDADTQYF
>TRBD1|-|TRBJ1-1|TRBV19
TGTGCCAGTGGACCCGGGACAGGGGGATTACACACTGAAGCTTTCTTT
CASGPGTGGLHTEAFF
>-|-|TRBJ1-1|TRBV10-3
TGTGCCATCAGTGTAGGGGTGGGTGAAGCTTTCTTT
CAISVGVGEAFF
>TRBD1|-|TRBJ2-3|TRBV4-2
TGTGCCAGCAGCCAAGTGGGACAGGGGGAAGATACGCAGTATTTT
CASSQVGQGEDTQYF
>TRBD1|-|TRBJ2-7|TRBV27
TGTGCCAGCAGTATCAGACAGGGTATAACCTACGAGCAGTACTTC
CASSIRQGITYEQYF
>TRBD1|-|TRBJ2-1|TRBV29-1
TGCAGCGTATCGGGACAGGGAGGTGAGCAGTTCTTC
CSVSGQGGEQFF